Shown below are 12 T cell receptor beta chains from a single sample sequenced in a study of blood T cell repertoires in COVID-19. Generated by immunoSEQ multiplex PCR, the TCRdb table keeps only in-frame clones and is missing some. The table records 350,000 to 400,000 clones, more than 70% of them present only once. The sample taken for sequencing was PBMCs or T cells enriched from blood (not recorded which). These receptors originate from a man between 35 and 55 years old in a cohort exposed to, infected with or recovered from COVID-19 (not recorded which).

The V call is TRBV7-9, the J call TRBJ1-1; D is uncertain. The V and J ends lost 5 bases and 1 base respectively, with 8 bases between them. This CDR3 is built from 13 residues. Germline V CDR1 and CDR2: SEHNR, FQNEAQ (reference sequence). The CDR3 loop is CASSLAENTEAFF. Written as DNA, the CDR3 is TGTGCCAGCAGCCTGGCGGAGAACACTGAAGCTTTCTTT.

The chain couples TRBV6-5 to TRBJ2-2; 8 positions agree with TRBD1. Trimming at V came to 3 bases and at J to 7 bases, leaving 7 bases not matched to a gene. The CDR3 runs to 15 residues. CDR1 is MNHEY, CDR2 SVGAGI, per germline. CDR3 nucleotides: TGTGCCAGCAGTTATTCCTGGACAGGGCACGGGGAGCTGTTTTTT. Protein sequence: CASSYSWTGHGELFF.

This chain joins TRBV4-2 and TRBJ2-7, with 9 bases matching TRBD2. After removal of 3 bases from V and 5 bases from J, the junction contained 8 bases not matched to a gene. The germline V gene has CDR1 LGHNA and CDR2 YNFKEQ. The length of the CDR3 is 15 residues. In DNA, the CDR3 is TGTGCCAGCAGCCAGGGTCCTAGCGGGACGGACGAGCAGTACTTC. Protein sequence: CASSQGPSGTDEQYF.

This chain uses TRBV30 with TRBJ2-7; 7 positions agree with TRBD1. Trimming removed 5 bases from V and 5 bases from J; junction bases left unmatched: 3. Germline CDR1 reads GTSNPN; CDR2 reads SVGIG (reference sequence). This CDR3 contains 11 residues. The CDR3 spells CAWAQGNEQYF. In DNA, the CDR3 is TGTGCCTGGGCACAGGGGAACGAGCAGTACTTC.

The chain links TRBV5-4 to TRBJ1-2; 10 bases fit TRBD1. Trimming took 4 bases from V and 4 from J; bases not matched to a gene: 13. CDR1 is SGHNT, CDR2 YYREEE, per germline (reference sequence). The CDR3 extends over 17 amino acids. The CDR3 protein is CASSIGGTGDLGYGYTF. The DNA of the CDR3 is TGTGCCAGCAGCATAGGCGGGACAGGGGATTTAGGCTATGGCTACACCTTC.

The rearrangement links TRBV7-9 to TRBJ1-2, with 8 bases identical to TRBD1. This CDR3 is 13 amino acids long. Per the germline V gene, CDR1 is SEHNR and CDR2 is FQNEAQ (reference sequence). J lost 7 bases, V lost 5 bases, and 6 bases had no gene match. For the CDR3, the DNA is TGTGCCAGCAGCCGCGGACAGGGCGGTGGCTACACCTTC. Amino acid sequence: CASSRGQGGGYTF.

The chain employs TRBV2 and TRBJ1-1; tentative D call: TRBD1 (5 bases). Germline values: CDR1 SNHLY, CDR2 FYNNEI. The CDR3 runs to 13 residues. Trimming removed 7 bases at V and 1 base at J, with 10 bases between. CDR3 DNA sequence: TGTGCCAGCAATTACCAGGGGAACACTGAAGCTTTCTTT. Translating it yields CASNYQGNTEAFF.

The V call is TRBV19, the J call TRBJ2-4; TRBD1 agrees at 8 bases. There are 14 residues in the CDR3. The trim removed 9 bases at V and 3 bases at J, leaving 7 bases unmatched. CDR1 and CDR2 from the germline V gene are LNHDA and SQIVND (reference sequence). The CDR3 DNA reads TGTGCCAGCAAGGACAGGGACGGCAAAAACATTCAGTACTTC. This codes for CASKDRDGKNIQYF.

This chain connects TRBV5-1 to TRBJ2-1; weak D call: TRBD2 (5 bases). The CDR3 extends over 14 amino acids. The ends were cut back, 2 bases at V and 6 bases at J, with 12 bases in the middle. Germline CDR1 and CDR2: SGHRS and YFSETQ. DNA for the CDR3: TGCGCCAGCAGCTTAGGCCAAGGGAGCAATGAGCAGTTCTTC. This codes for CASSLGQGSNEQFF.

The CDR3 sequence: CASSRRSSGSSDNEQFF. The CDR3 region has the DNA TGCGCCAGCAGCCGTCGAAGTAGCGGGAGTTCTGACAATGAGCAGTTCTTC. The chain employs TRBV4-1 and TRBJ2-1, with 9 bases that match TRBD2. CDR3 length: 17 amino acids. Germline CDR1 MGHRA, CDR2 YSYEKL. The V gene end was trimmed by 4 bases and the J gene end by 5 bases; junction bases not matched to a gene: 12.

This sequence joins TRBV19 and TRBJ1-6, with TRBD1 identical over 12 bases. Germline V gene lookup returns CDR1 LNHDA and CDR2 SQIVND (reference sequence). V lost 10 bases and J lost 5; bases outside the gene matches: 12. The CDR3 loop spans 17 amino acids. CDR3 in DNA: TGTGCCACACCGGGACAGGGGGCTAGGATCGATAATTCACCCCTCCACTTT. Translation: CATPGQGARIDNSPLHF.

The chain joins TRBV6-5 to TRBJ2-7; 9 bases line up with TRBD1. The CDR3 consists of 15 residues. Per the germline V gene, CDR1 is MNHEY and CDR2 is SVGAGI. The ends lost 6 bases at V and 0 bases at J; junction bases unmatched: 6. The CDR3 DNA follows: TGTGCCAGCAGCCGGACAGGGGACAGCTCCTACGAGCAGTACTTC. Protein product: CASSRTGDSSYEQYF.